What follows is one TCR beta chain and its context. At one boundary the junction diverges from the germline segment, which might be a read error. Germline values: CDR1 DFQATT, CDR2 SNEGSKA (reference sequence). CDR3 length equals 14 residues. These data belong to a study of blood T cell repertoires in COVID-19. Study processing details: Amplification from reference gene primers served as the basis for estimated nucleated cell counts. Assay used: immunoSEQ multiplex PCR; TCRdb lists only in-frame clones, some missing. V and J calls and clone size come straight from that table; D and trimming were deduced from the DNA. The sample records 250,000 to 300,000 clones, 80% to 90% being singletons.

This TCR derives from a woman between 25 and 40 years old with COVID-19, enrolled during active disease. The V gene is TRBV20-1, the J gene TRBJ2-4, with D maybe TRBD2 (5 bases). Material: peripheral blood. In nucleotides, the CDR3 is TGCAGTGCTAGTCCTGGGAGCCTAAAAAGCATTCAGTACTTC. As protein: CSASPGSLKSIQYF.